This entry describes one TCR beta chain. In its sample, this clone was seen once. It has no known antigen specificity. No much larger clone exists at a distance of one base, and base qualities are not known. This specimen belongs to a study of T cell changes during pregnancy in multiple sclerosis (dated by TCRdb to the late 2010s). For the wider study: The study examined how the T cell repertoire changed over the course of pregnancy in women with multiple sclerosis.

Germline trimming: 8 bases from V, 4 bases from J; junction bases outside gene matches: 6. CDR1 is given as SGHTA and CDR2 as FQGNSA, both from the germline V gene. The CDR3 holds 14 amino acids from the cysteine to the phenylalanine. Just CDR3 DNA is preserved here, 42 bases in frame from base 1. Library construction relied on the immunoSEQ multiplex PCR assay. Here the immuneACCESS table is served through TCRdb, limited to in-frame sequences with V and J called. Missing clones are a known gap in these copies; in checked studies unresolved V genes cover under half, and the rest lacks a known reason. This sample holds approximately 74,000 clones; about 92% were observed only once. Under 3% of the sample is in the top ten clones.

This chain is built from TRBV7-2 and TRBJ1-3; 9 nucleotides in the junction match TRBD1. The sequenced sample was peripheral blood, obtained before pregnancy. This receptor was obtained from a female donor with multiple sclerosis, enrolled in a pregnancy study. The CDR3 has the sequence CASGTTGGGNTIYF. The DNA is TGTGCCAGCGGCACGACAGGGGGAGGAAACACCATATATTTT.